What follows is one TCR beta chain and its context. Libraries were prepared by immunoSEQ multiplex PCR; TCRdb keeps only in-frame clonotypes and omits some of them. Of around 12,000 clones in the sample, approximately 80% are singletons; the top ten hold 5.5% to 7.5%. This entry is derived from a study of T cell clonotyping in hematopoietic cell transplantation. The sequence derives from a female patient in her 40s who had an allogeneic stem cell transplant from a related donor, so T cells may come from the graft donor. Some clones in this sample may be carry-over from other donors' samples. The specimen comprised PBMCs, sampled 100 days after allogeneic stem cell transplant.

The DNA of the CDR3 is TGTGCCAGCAGGCCAGGGAACTATGGCTACACCTTC. This translates into CASRPGNYGYTF. This chain links TRBV6-5 with TRBJ1-2, with D perhaps matching TRBD1 (5 bases). In germline, CDR1 is MNHEY, CDR2 SVGAGI. With 6 bases removed from V and 2 bases from J, the gap between germline ends came to 7 bases. The CDR3 extends over 12 amino acids.